The 30 T cell receptor beta chains in this list originate from one sample, sequenced in a study of shared clonotypes between healthy human individuals. Only in-frame clones appear in the TCRdb table, and some are missing; sequencing was by immunoSEQ multiplex PCR. This table has 950,000 to 1,300,000 clones, about 76% appearing once. The source material was memory CD4+ T cells sorted from blood. Subset given: CD45RA-negative fraction. These receptors were taken from a young man in good health.

The table lists this clone with a few counts. The chain couples TRBV11-2 to TRBJ2-5, with no clear D. This CDR3 has 13 amino acids. Germline-derived CDR1 and CDR2 are SGHAT and FQNNGV. V gave up 4 bases and J gave up 2 bases, with 8 bases separating them. In nucleotides, the CDR3 is TGTGCCAGCAGCTCAGCCCCGCAAGAGACCCAGTACTTC. This codes for CASSSAPQETQYF.

This clone appeared many times. This sequence joins TRBV2 and TRBJ2-5; 7 nucleotides match TRBD2. J gave up 5 bases and V 4 bases, and 7 bases lay outside the gene matches. The CDR3 runs to 14 residues. Per germline, CDR1 SNHLY and CDR2 FYNNEI. The CDR3: CASSAWEGRETQYF. CDR3 bases: TGTGCCAGCAGTGCGTGGGAGGGCCGGGAGACCCAGTACTTC. The full variable domain, in which reference TRBV2 and TRBJ2-5 provide the parts outside the CDR3, is EPEVTQTPSHQVTQMGQEVILRCVPISNHLYFYWYRQILGQKVEFLVSFYNNEISEKSEIFDDQFSVERPDGSNFTLKIRSTKLEDSAMYFCASSAWEGRETQYFGPGTRLLVL.

CDR3 sequence reads: CASSSTPGKNTEAFF. DNA for the CDR3: TGTGCCAGCAGCTCAACCCCGGGGAAGAACACTGAAGCTTTCTTT. The chain recombines TRBV11-1 with TRBJ1-1, with no clear D. The V and J ends lost 4 bases and 1 base respectively, with 13 bases between them. CDR1 and CDR2 (germline): SGHAT, FQDESV (reference sequence). The CDR3 has 15 residues.

The gene calls are TRBV19 and TRBJ2-5; TRBD2 might be the D (5 bases). The CDR3 is 13 residues long. Trimming left V 4 bases short and J 4 bases short, with 10 bases between. Germline lookup yields CDR1 LNHDA and CDR2 SQIVND (reference sequence). The CDR3 coding sequence is TGTGCCAGTAGTAAGTTCCGGGGAGAGACCCAGTACTTC. It is translated as CASSKFRGETQYF.

This clone was found a few times. V gene TRBV7-8 combines with J gene TRBJ1-5; D is possibly TRBD1 (5 bases). V lost 2 bases to trimming and J lost 8 bases, with 7 bases between them. CDR3 size: 12 residues. CDR1 is SGHVS and CDR2 is FQNEAQ in the germline V gene. CDR3 DNA: TGTGCCAGCAGCTTAATACAGGAGCCCCAGCATTTT. Encoded protein: CASSLIQEPQHF.

The rearrangement uses TRBV9 and TRBJ2-2; no clear D gene. The CDR3 loop spans 17 amino acids. V gave up 0 bases and J gave up 0 bases, with 12 bases separating them. Germline CDR1 reads SGDLS; CDR2 reads YYNGEE. This CDR3 reads CASSVANGDPNTGELFF. CDR3 DNA: TGTGCCAGCAGCGTAGCTAACGGAGATCCGAACACCGGGGAGCTGTTTTTT.

The chain joins TRBV9 to TRBJ2-7; 8 nucleotides align to TRBD1. V shed 4 bases and J 3 bases; nucleotides not matched to a gene: 12. The CDR3 loop spans 16 amino acids. Germline-derived CDR1 and CDR2 are SGDLS and YYNGEE. The CDR3 bases are TGTGCCAGCAGCCCTCGACAGGGGCCACCGAACTACGAGCAGTACTTC. Translating gives CASSPRQGPPNYEQYF.

This chain links TRBV9 with TRBJ2-5; a weak D match, TRBD2 (6 bases). Germline CDR1 SGDLS, CDR2 YYNGEE. Trimming pared 3 bases from V and 1 base from J, leaving 10 bases between. The CDR3 runs to 14 residues. The CDR3 nucleotides are TGTGCCAGCAGCGCGGGGGACCCCCAAGAGACCCAGTACTTC. This translates into CASSAGDPQETQYF.

The rearrangement links TRBV6-6 to TRBJ1-5; 7 nucleotides agree with TRBD1. The CDR3 is made up of 15 amino acids. Germline CDR1 reads MNHNY; CDR2 reads SVGAGI (reference sequence). V trimming: 2 bases; J trimming: 3 bases; junction bases outside the gene matches: 4. The CDR3 coding sequence is TGTGCCAGCAGTTACATACAGGGGTTCAATCAGCCCCAGCATTTT. It is translated as CASSYIQGFNQPQHF.

This sequence joins TRBV2 and TRBJ2-3; TRBD2 aligns across 9 bases. Germline V gives CDR1 SNHLY, CDR2 FYNNEI. Trimming took 4 bases from V and 6 from J; bases not matched to a gene: 11. This CDR3 contains 16 residues. In nucleotides, the CDR3 is TGTGCCAGCAGTGTGGGAGGAGCGGGGGGCCGGGATACGCAGTATTTT. It yields the protein CASSVGGAGGRDTQYF.

This rearrangement joins TRBV2 to TRBJ1-5; D gene ambiguous. The V gene lost 2 bases and the J gene lost 7 bases, with 6 bases spanning the gap. CDR1 and CDR2 (germline): SNHLY, FYNNEI. This CDR3 spans 12 amino acids. The CDR3 coding sequence is TGTGCCAGCAGTGAACCGTGGCAGCCCCAGCATTTT. This translates into CASSEPWQPQHF. The full variable domain, its missing parts supplied by reference TRBV2 and TRBJ1-5, is EPEVTQTPSHQVTQMGQEVILRCVPISNHLYFYWYRQILGQKVEFLVSFYNNEISEKSEIFDDQFSVERPDGSNFTLKIRSTKLEDSAMYFCASSEPWQPQHFGDGTRLSIL.

Only one count was recorded for this clone. This chain uses TRBV27 with TRBJ2-3; D is unclear. The germline V and J ends were trimmed by 3 bases and 2 bases, with 9 bases remaining between them. CDR1 and CDR2 from the germline V gene are MNHEY and SMNVEV (reference sequence). The CDR3 is 14 amino acids. CDR3 nucleotide sequence: TGTGCCAGCAGTTTTGAGTCGTCCACAGATACGCAGTATTTT. This translates into CASSFESSTDTQYF.

The rearrangement links TRBV7-2 to TRBJ1-6, with D possibly TRBD1 on 6 matching bases. Germline V gene sequence: CDR1 SGHTA, CDR2 FQGNSA. Between the trimmed V and J ends, which lost 0 bases and 2 bases, there was a span of 17 bases. The CDR3 totals 19 residues. CDR3 DNA sequence: TGTGCCAGCAGCTTAGCGCGAGGGGTCAGGGGAACCTATAATTCACCCCTCCACTTT. Amino acid sequence: CASSLARGVRGTYNSPLHF.

This clone was detected once. The chain recombines TRBV19 with TRBJ1-6; D unclear. Trimming left V 6 bases short and J 9 bases short, with 15 bases between. There are 14 residues in the CDR3. Germline CDR1 reads LNHDA; CDR2 reads SQIVND (reference sequence). The CDR3 DNA reads TGTGCCAGTAGCAACCGGGATGCCGTTTCACCCCTCCACTTT. It yields the protein CASSNRDAVSPLHF.

The chain is built from TRBV28 and TRBJ1-1; possibly TRBD1 for D (5 bases). This CDR3 contains 14 residues. The germline gives CDR1 MDHEN, CDR2 SYDVKM. Trimming took 5 bases from V and 5 from J, leaving 15 bases between them. CDR3 bases: TGTGCCAGCAGTGCCCCAGGAGGGGATACTGAAGCTTTCTTT. It yields the protein CASSAPGGDTEAFF.

This chain uses TRBV6-1 with TRBJ2-5, with 10 bases lining up with TRBD2. Unmatched junction bases numbered 13, after V lost 5 bases and J lost 10 bases. The germline CDR1 and CDR2 sequences are MNHNS and SASEGT. The CDR3 is 15 amino acids. The CDR3 DNA reads as TGTGCCAGCAGTAGCGGGGGGGCCCCCGTGGGTGTCCAGTACTTC. This codes for CASSSGGAPVGVQYF.

This clone was seen more than once but under ten times. The V gene is TRBV10-3, the J gene TRBJ2-1; 14 bases map to TRBD2. Germline assignment: CDR1 ENHRY and CDR2 SYGVKD. V gave up 7 bases and J gave up 8 bases; unmatched junction bases: 7. The CDR3 sequence is 15 residues long. The CDR3 region is CAITPGLAGEDEQFF. The CDR3 bases are TGTGCCATCACTCCGGGACTAGCGGGGGAGGATGAGCAGTTCTTC.

The chain combines TRBV7-9 with TRBJ1-5, with 8 nucleotides matching TRBD1. The germline CDR1 and CDR2 sequences are SEHNR and FQNEAQ (reference sequence). This CDR3 spans 16 amino acids. V was pared by 5 bases and J by 15 bases, with 21 bases of the junction left unmatched. The CDR3 sequence is CASSLHLGQGGAEVHF. The CDR3 DNA sequence: TGTGCCAGCAGCCTTCACCTCGGACAGGGCGGAGCGGAGGTGCATTTT.

J is TRBJ1-5 and V is TRBV27; possible D gene TRBD1, 6 bases. Germline-derived CDR1 and CDR2 are MNHEY and SMNVEV (reference sequence). The CDR3 spans 15 residues. V was pared by 6 bases and J by 3 bases, with 15 bases between. The chain's CDR3 is CASSPPDRVNQPQHF. In nucleotides, the CDR3 is TGTGCCAGCAGCCCACCGGACAGAGTCAATCAGCCCCAGCATTTT.

This sequence joins TRBV28 and TRBJ2-5, with no clear D. V lost 7 bases and J 10 bases, leaving 16 bases between the germline ends. The CDR3 has 12 amino acids. Germline values: CDR1 MDHEN, CDR2 SYDVKM. The chain's CDR3 is CASTTTGLSQYF. Written as DNA, the CDR3 is TGTGCCAGCACCACTACCGGGCTTAGCCAGTACTTC. The complete variable domain, with remaining parts taken from reference TRBV28 and TRBJ2-5, reads DVKVTQSSRYLVKRTGEKVFLECVQDMDHENMFWYRQDPGLGLRLIYFSYDVKMKEKGDIPEGYSVSREKKERFSLILESASTNQTSMYLCASTTTGLSQYFGPGTRLLVL.

This clone was seen just once. The chain recombines TRBV9 with TRBJ1-6; tentative D call: TRBD1 (6 bases). Germline V lookup: CDR1 SGDLS, CDR2 YYNGEE. The V end was cut by 6 bases, the J end by 7 bases, with 17 bases between. CDR3 length equals 15 residues. The CDR3 DNA reads as TGTGCCAGCACCCCCGGTAAGGGGGGGAATTCACCCCTCCACTTT. Translated, it gives CASTPGKGGNSPLHF.

CDR3 nucleotides: TGCAGCGTTGAGTTTTCTCGACTAGCCCAATCCCAAAGCACAGATACGCAGTATTTT. Its protein product is CSVEFSRLAQSQSTDTQYF. J is TRBJ2-3 and V is TRBV29-1; 7 bases map to TRBD2. Germline CDR1 SQVTM, CDR2 ANQGSEA. The J segment lost 0 bases and the V segment lost 3 bases, leaving 18 bases of the junction unmatched. The CDR3 extends over 19 amino acids.

This sequence joins TRBV7-2 and TRBJ1-2; D might be TRBD1 (5 bases). V was trimmed by 7 bases and J by 5 bases, leaving 17 bases between them. CDR1 is SGHTA and CDR2 is FQGNSA in the germline V gene. CDR3 length equals 14 residues. The CDR3 bases are TGTGCCAGCACACCGGGACGAGGGACTTATGGCTACACCTTC. Its protein is CASTPGRGTYGYTF.

Of note for this clone: The sample contains more than one DNA sequence encoding this CDR3. The chain couples TRBV7-2 to TRBJ2-1; D not resolved. CDR1 is SGHTA, CDR2 FQGNSA, per germline. This CDR3 comprises 15 residues. Deletions cut 3 bases from V and 0 bases from J, with 9 bases between. In nucleotides, the CDR3 is TGTGCCAGCAGCTTCGCCGCGAGCTCCTACAATGAGCAGTTCTTC. Its protein product is CASSFAASSYNEQFF.

The CDR3 sequence: CASSLDRGLYSPLHF. The CDR3 DNA reads as TGTGCCAGCAGCTTAGACAGGGGTCTTTATTCACCCCTCCACTTT. This chain joins TRBV7-9 and TRBJ1-6; TRBD1 matches 7 bases. The CDR3 extends over 15 amino acids. Germline V gene lookup returns CDR1 SEHNR and CDR2 FQNEAQ (reference sequence). Germline trimming cut 1 base from V and 8 bases from J; bases unmatched to any gene: 5.

The rearrangement links TRBV10-3 to TRBJ1-5, with a tentative D call TRBD1 (5 bases). The V end was cut by 0 bases, the J end by 4 bases, with 10 bases between. This CDR3 region has 15 residues. Germline V CDR1 and CDR2: ENHRY, SYGVKD. The chain's CDR3 is CAISESGAANQPQHF. CDR3 coding DNA: TGTGCCATCAGTGAGTCTGGGGCAGCTAATCAGCCCCAGCATTTT.

In its sample, this clone was seen once. The rearrangement joins TRBV5-6 to TRBJ1-1, with D perhaps matching TRBD1 (5 bases). Trimming took 0 bases from V and 6 from J, leaving 12 bases between them. Per the germline V gene, CDR1 is SGHDT and CDR2 is YYEEEE. CDR3 length: 14 residues. In DNA form, the CDR3 reads TGTGCCAGCAGCTTGGGGAATTTGGGGGCTGAAGCTTTCTTT. This gives the protein CASSLGNLGAEAFF. The complete variable domain, with remaining parts taken from reference TRBV5-6 and TRBJ1-1, reads DAGVTQSPTHLIKTRGQQVTLRCSPKSGHDTVSWYQQALGQGPQFIFQYYEEEERQRGNFPDRFSGHQFPNYSSELNVNALLLGDSALYLCASSLGNLGAEAFFGQGTRLTVV.

The chain carries TRBV6-1 and TRBJ2-5; the D gene is possibly TRBD1 (5 bases). This CDR3 contains 15 residues. The V gene lost 2 bases and the J gene lost 1 base, with 11 bases spanning the gap. Looked up from germline, CDR1 is MNHNS and CDR2 is SASEGT. CDR3 amino acids: CASSESAGAQETQYF. The CDR3 DNA sequence: TGTGCCAGCAGTGAATCTGCTGGGGCCCAAGAGACCCAGTACTTC.

This rearrangement joins TRBV7-3 to TRBJ2-3; 8 nucleotides align to TRBD2. The CDR3 length is 15 residues. In germline, CDR1 is SGHTA, CDR2 FQGTGA. V shed 5 bases and J 4 bases; nucleotides not matched to a gene: 8. CDR3 loop: CASSIDGGASDTQYF. The CDR3 nucleotides are TGTGCCAGCAGCATAGACGGGGGGGCCTCAGATACGCAGTATTTT.

Many counts were recorded for this clone. Other nucleotide sequences in the sample specify the same CDR3. This chain joins TRBV6-1 and TRBJ2-1; maybe TRBD2 (5 bases). The CDR3 loop spans 11 amino acids. Germline V gene lookup returns CDR1 MNHNS and CDR2 SASEGT. V gave up 2 bases and J gave up 10 bases, with 6 bases separating them. The CDR3 DNA sequence: TGTGCCAGCAGTGAACCTAGCGAGCAGTTCTTC. Amino acid sequence: CASSEPSEQFF.